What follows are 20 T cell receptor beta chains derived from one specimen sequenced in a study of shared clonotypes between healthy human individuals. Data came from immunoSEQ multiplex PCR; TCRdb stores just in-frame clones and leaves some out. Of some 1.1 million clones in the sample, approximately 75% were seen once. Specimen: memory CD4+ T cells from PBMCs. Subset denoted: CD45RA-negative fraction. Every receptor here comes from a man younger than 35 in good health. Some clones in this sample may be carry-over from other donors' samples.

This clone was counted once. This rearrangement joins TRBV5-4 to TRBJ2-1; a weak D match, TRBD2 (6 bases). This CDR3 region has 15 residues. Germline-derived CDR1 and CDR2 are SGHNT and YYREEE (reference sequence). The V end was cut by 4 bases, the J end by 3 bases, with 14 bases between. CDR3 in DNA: TGTGCCAGCAGCACCGTCCAGCGGGTCTACAATGAGCAGTTCTTC. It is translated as CASSTVQRVYNEQFF.

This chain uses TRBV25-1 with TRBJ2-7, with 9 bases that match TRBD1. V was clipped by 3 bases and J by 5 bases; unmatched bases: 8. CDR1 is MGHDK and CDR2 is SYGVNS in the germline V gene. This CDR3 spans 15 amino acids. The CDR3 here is CASSEPHRGQHEQYF. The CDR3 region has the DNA TGTGCCAGCAGTGAGCCACACAGGGGGCAACACGAGCAGTACTTC.

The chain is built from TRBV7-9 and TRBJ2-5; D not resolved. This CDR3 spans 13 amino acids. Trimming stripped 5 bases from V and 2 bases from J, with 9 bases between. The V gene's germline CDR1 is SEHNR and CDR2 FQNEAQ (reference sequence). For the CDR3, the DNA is TGTGCCAGCAGCCCCGACGGACAAGAGACCCAGTACTTC. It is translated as CASSPDGQETQYF.

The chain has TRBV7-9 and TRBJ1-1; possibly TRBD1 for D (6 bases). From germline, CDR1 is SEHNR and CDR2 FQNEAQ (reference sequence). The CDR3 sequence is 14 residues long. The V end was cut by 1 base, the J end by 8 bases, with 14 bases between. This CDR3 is CASSLGRGGAEAFF. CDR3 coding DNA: TGTGCCAGCAGCTTAGGTCGGGGGGGCGCAGAAGCTTTCTTT.

CDR3 loop: CSGGKNTEAFF. CDR3 bases: TGCAGTGGAGGGAAGAACACTGAAGCTTTCTTT. The chain recombines TRBV20-1 with TRBJ1-1, with unresolved D. Per the germline V gene, CDR1 is DFQATT and CDR2 is SNEGSKA (reference sequence). The CDR3 sequence is 11 residues long. The V and J ends lost 7 bases and 1 base respectively, with 7 bases between them.

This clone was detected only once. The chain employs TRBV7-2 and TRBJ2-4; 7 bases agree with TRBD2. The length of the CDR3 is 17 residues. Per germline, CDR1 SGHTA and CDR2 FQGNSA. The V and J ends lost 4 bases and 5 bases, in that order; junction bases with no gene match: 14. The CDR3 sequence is CASSSSPTPGGQNIQYF. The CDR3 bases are TGTGCCAGCAGCTCCTCCCCGACTCCGGGAGGTCAAAACATTCAGTACTTC.

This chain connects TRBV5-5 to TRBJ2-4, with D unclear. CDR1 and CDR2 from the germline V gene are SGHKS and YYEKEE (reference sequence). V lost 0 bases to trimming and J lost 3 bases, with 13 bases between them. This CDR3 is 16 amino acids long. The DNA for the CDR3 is TGTGCCAGCAGCTTGGGGCAGGACCGCTTCAAAAACATTCAGTACTTC. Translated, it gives CASSLGQDRFKNIQYF.

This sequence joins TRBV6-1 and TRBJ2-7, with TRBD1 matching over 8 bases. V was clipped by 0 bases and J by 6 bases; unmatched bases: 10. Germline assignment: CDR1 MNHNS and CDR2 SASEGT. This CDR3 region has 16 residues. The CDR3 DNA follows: TGTGCCAGCAGTGAAGCGCGATCCTTGACAGGGGCCGAGCAGTACTTC. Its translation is CASSEARSLTGAEQYF.

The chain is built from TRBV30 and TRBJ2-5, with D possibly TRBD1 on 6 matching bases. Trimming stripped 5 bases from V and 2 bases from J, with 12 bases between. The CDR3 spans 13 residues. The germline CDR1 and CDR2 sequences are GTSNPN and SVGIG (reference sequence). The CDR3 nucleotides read TGTGCCTGGGGATCGGACAGTCAAGAGACCCAGTACTTC. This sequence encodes CAWGSDSQETQYF. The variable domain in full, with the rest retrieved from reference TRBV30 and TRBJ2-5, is SQTIHQWPATLVQPVGSPLSLECTVEGTSNPNLYWYRQAAGRGLQLLFYSVGIGQISSEVPQNLSASRPQDRQFILSSKKLLLSDSGFYLCAWGSDSQETQYFGPGTRLLVL.

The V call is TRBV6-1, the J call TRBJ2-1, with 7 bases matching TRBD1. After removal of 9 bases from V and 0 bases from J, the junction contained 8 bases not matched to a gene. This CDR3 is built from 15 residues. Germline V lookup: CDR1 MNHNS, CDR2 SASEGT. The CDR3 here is CASARQGSSYNEQFF. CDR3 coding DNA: TGTGCCAGTGCCAGACAGGGCAGCTCCTACAATGAGCAGTTCTTC.

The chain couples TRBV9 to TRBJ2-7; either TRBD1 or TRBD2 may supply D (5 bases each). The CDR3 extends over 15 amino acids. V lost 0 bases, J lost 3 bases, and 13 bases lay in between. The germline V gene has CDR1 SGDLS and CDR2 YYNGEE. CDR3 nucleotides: TGTGCCAGCAGCGTAGGGGGGATCGCGGGCTACGAGCAGTACTTC. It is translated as CASSVGGIAGYEQYF. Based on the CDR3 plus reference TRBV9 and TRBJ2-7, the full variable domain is DSGVTQTPKHLITATGQRVTLRCSPRSGDLSVYWYQQSLDQGLQFLIQYYNGEERAKGNILERFSAQQFPDLHSELNLSSLELGDSALYFCASSVGGIAGYEQYFGPGTRLTVT.

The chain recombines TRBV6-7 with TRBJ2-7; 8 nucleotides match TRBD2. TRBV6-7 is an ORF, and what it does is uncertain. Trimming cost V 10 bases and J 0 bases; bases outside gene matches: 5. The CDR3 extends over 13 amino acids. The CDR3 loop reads CATGGPNSYEQYF. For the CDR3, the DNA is TGTGCCACGGGGGGGCCAAACTCCTACGAGCAGTACTTC.

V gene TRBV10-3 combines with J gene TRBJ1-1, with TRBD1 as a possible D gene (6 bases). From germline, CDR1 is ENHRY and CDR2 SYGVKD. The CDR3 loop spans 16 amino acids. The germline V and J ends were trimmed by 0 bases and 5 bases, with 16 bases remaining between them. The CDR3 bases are TGTGCCATCAGTGAGTCGATGGGGGGGCTTGATACTGAAGCTTTCTTT. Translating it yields CAISESMGGLDTEAFF.

The CDR3 bases are TGTGCCTGGACGGCGGGATTCGAGCAGTACTTC. This codes for CAWTAGFEQYF. The chain uses TRBV30 and TRBJ2-7; possible D gene TRBD2, 6 bases. The V gene's germline CDR1 is GTSNPN and CDR2 SVGIG (reference sequence). This CDR3 region has 11 residues. V was cut by 4 bases and J by 6 bases, with 10 bases left in between.

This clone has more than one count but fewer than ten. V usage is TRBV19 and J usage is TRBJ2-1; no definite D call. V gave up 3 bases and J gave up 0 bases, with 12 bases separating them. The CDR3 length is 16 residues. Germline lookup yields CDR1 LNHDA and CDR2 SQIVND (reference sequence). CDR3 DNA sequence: TGTGCCAGTAGTATCCTACAGACCAACTCCTACAATGAGCAGTTCTTC. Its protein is CASSILQTNSYNEQFF.

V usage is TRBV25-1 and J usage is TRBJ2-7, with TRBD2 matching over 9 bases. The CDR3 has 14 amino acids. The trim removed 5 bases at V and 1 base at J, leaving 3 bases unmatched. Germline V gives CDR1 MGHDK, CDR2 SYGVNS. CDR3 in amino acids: CASSPTSGSYEQYF. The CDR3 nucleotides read TGTGCCAGCAGTCCAACTAGCGGGTCCTACGAGCAGTACTTC.

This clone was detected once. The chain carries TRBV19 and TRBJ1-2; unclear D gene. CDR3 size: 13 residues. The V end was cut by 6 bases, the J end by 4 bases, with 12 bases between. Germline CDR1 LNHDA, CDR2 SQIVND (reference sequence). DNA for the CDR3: TGTGCCAGTAGGATTGACGGGAGCTATGGCTACACCTTC. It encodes CASRIDGSYGYTF.

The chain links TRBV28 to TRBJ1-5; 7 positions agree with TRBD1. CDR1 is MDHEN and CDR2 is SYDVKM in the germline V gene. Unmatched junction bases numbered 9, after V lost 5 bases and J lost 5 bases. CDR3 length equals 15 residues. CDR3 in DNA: TGTGCCAGCAGTACTACTACAGGGGATGATCAGCCCCAGCATTTT. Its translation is CASSTTTGDDQPQHF.

The CDR3 loop reads CASSLAQLWDGGYTF. CDR3 nucleotide sequence: TGTGCCAGCAGCTTAGCGCAGTTGTGGGACGGTGGCTACACCTTC. The rearrangement links TRBV7-9 to TRBJ1-2; D is possibly TRBD1 (5 bases). V was pared by 0 bases and J by 7 bases, with 15 bases between. Germline V gene data show CDR1 as SEHNR and CDR2 as FQNEAQ (reference sequence). The CDR3 covers 15 residues.

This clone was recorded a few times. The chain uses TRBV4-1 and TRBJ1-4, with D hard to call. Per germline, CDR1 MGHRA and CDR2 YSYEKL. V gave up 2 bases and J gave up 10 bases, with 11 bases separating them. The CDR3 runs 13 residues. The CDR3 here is CASSQLPGGKLFF. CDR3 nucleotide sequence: TGCGCCAGCAGCCAACTACCGGGTGGAAAACTGTTTTTT.